One and the same sample provided the 10 T cell receptor beta chains below, sequenced in a study of blood T cell repertoires in COVID-19. The data were produced by immunoSEQ multiplex PCR, yet TCRdb's version contains in-frame clones alone and is incomplete. The profile shows 60,000 to 90,000 clones, about nine tenths of them singletons. Sequencing used peripheral blood. The receptors were sampled from a woman older than 75 with acute or convalescent COVID-19.

The rearrangement links TRBV2 to TRBJ2-1, with 8 bases aligning to TRBD1. The CDR3 loop spans 15 amino acids. Trimming at V came to 6 bases and at J to 6 bases, leaving 10 bases not matched to a gene. Germline V lookup: CDR1 SNHLY, CDR2 FYNNEI. CDR3 bases: TGTGCCAGCAGCGCCGACAGGGGAAGAGGCAATGAGCAGTTCTTC. Translating gives CASSADRGRGNEQFF. Full variable domain (missing parts from reference TRBV2 and TRBJ2-1): EPEVTQTPSHQVTQMGQEVILRCVPISNHLYFYWYRQILGQKVEFLVSFYNNEISEKSEIFDDQFSVERPDGSNFTLKIRSTKLEDSAMYFCASSADRGRGNEQFFGPGTRLTVL.

V gene TRBV19 combines with J gene TRBJ2-5, with TRBD1 as a possible D gene (6 bases). Per germline, CDR1 LNHDA and CDR2 SQIVND (reference sequence). V dropped 9 bases and J dropped 1 base, with 12 bases sitting between them. This CDR3 has 13 residues. In DNA, the CDR3 is TGTGCCAGCAGAAAGACAGGCCAAGAGACCCAGTACTTC. Its protein product is CASRKTGQETQYF.

The chain combines TRBV3-1 (or the pseudogene TRBV3-2) with TRBJ2-6, with a possible D match to TRBD1 (5 bases). The CDR3 contains 15 residues. With 0 bases removed from V and 3 bases from J, the gap between germline ends came to 6 bases. The germline CDR1 and CDR2 sequences are LGHDT and YNNKEL (reference sequence). The CDR3 spells CASSQDRVGANVLTF. Written as DNA, the CDR3 is TGTGCCAGCAGCCAAGACAGGGTTGGGGCCAACGTCCTGACTTTC.

This chain's CDR3 is CASSQPQGFYNSPLHF. The CDR3, as DNA: TGCGCCAGCAGCCAGCCGCAGGGGTTCTATAATTCACCCCTCCACTTT. The rearrangement links TRBV4-1 to TRBJ1-6; possible D gene TRBD1, 6 bases. CDR3 length equals 16 residues. Germline V CDR1 and CDR2: MGHRA, YSYEKL. The V and J ends lost 3 bases and 3 bases respectively, with 12 bases between them.

The rearrangement links TRBV9 to TRBJ1-6; a possible D gene is TRBD1 (6 bases). The CDR3 has 14 amino acids. The germline gives CDR1 SGDLS, CDR2 YYNGEE. Trimming shortened V by 0 bases and J by 15 bases, and 16 bases separated the two germline ends. In nucleotides, the CDR3 is TGTGCCAGCAGCGTAGCCGGCGGACAGTCGCGCCTCCACTTT. It specifies CASSVAGGQSRLHF.

This clone has just a few counts. J is TRBJ2-5 and V is TRBV4-1, with D unresolved. Germline V gene data show CDR1 as MGHRA and CDR2 as YSYEKL. The V gene lost 4 bases and the J gene lost 4 bases, with 7 bases spanning the gap. The CDR3 consists of 12 residues. The DNA of the CDR3 is TGCGCCAGCAGCCTAGACGGAGAGACCCAGTACTTC. Amino acids: CASSLDGETQYF.

This rearrangement joins TRBV19 to TRBJ1-5; D is uncertain. The CDR3 spans 15 residues. V lost 4 bases and J lost 0, with 10 bases in between. CDR1 is LNHDA, CDR2 SQIVND, per germline (reference sequence). CDR3 in amino acids: CASSTGFISNQPQHF. In DNA form, the CDR3 reads TGTGCCAGTAGTACGGGTTTTATTAGCAATCAGCCCCAGCATTTT.

V gene TRBV2 combines with J gene TRBJ1-3, with TRBD1 matching over 10 bases. V shed 6 bases and J 1 base; nucleotides not matched to a gene: 12. Germline V gene data show CDR1 as SNHLY and CDR2 as FYNNEI. The CDR3 runs 18 residues. The DNA for the CDR3 is TGTGCCAGCAGGCCCGACAGGGGGCCCCCCAGTTCTGGAAACACCATATATTTT. This encodes CASRPDRGPPSSGNTIYF.

The V and J genes are TRBV6-5 and TRBJ1-5, with 7 bases matching TRBD1. In germline, CDR1 is MNHEY, CDR2 SVGAGI. CDR3 size: 15 residues. With V trimmed by 4 bases and J by 7 bases, 10 bases remained unmatched. CDR3 DNA: TGTGCCAGCAGTTTAACAGGGGTGGACAAACAGCCCCAGCATTTT. Translation gives CASSLTGVDKQPQHF.

The chain employs TRBV27 and TRBJ1-5; D not resolved. V was trimmed by 3 bases and J by 8 bases, leaving 14 bases between them. This CDR3 has 14 residues. CDR1 is MNHEY, CDR2 SMNVEV, per germline (reference sequence). CDR3 residues: CASSFWPPREPQHF. Here the CDR3 DNA reads TGTGCCAGCAGTTTTTGGCCCCCGAGGGAGCCCCAGCATTTT.